Each of the 29 T cell receptor beta chains below was sequenced from the same sample in a study of T cell changes during pregnancy in multiple sclerosis. The table came from immunoSEQ multiplex PCR; TCRdb's copy has only in-frame clones and leaves some out. The data hold tens of thousands of clones, with around nine tenths observed a single time. The sample consisted of CD4+ T cells from peripheral blood mononuclear cells, taken before pregnancy. All receptors come from a female donor with multiple sclerosis, enrolled in a pregnancy study.

This clone was recorded once. The V and J genes are TRBV5-1 and TRBJ2-1; TRBD2 matches 14 bases. Germline V gene sequence: CDR1 SGHRS, CDR2 YFSETQ. The length of the CDR3 is 16 residues. Trimming removed 0 bases from V and 6 bases from J; junction bases left unmatched: 2. The CDR3 is CASSLAGLAGGNEQFF. In DNA form, the CDR3 reads TGCGCCAGCAGCTTGGCAGGACTAGCGGGAGGCAATGAGCAGTTCTTC.

V is TRBV7-2 and J is TRBJ1-3, with 7 bases that match TRBD1. From germline, CDR1 is SGHTA and CDR2 FQGNSA. V gave up 2 bases and J gave up 0 bases; unmatched junction bases: 4. The CDR3 totals 16 residues. The CDR3 loop is CASSLTGVISGNTIYF. In nucleotides, the CDR3 is TGTGCCAGCAGCTTAACAGGGGTCATCTCTGGAAACACCATATATTTT.

The rearrangement uses TRBV28 and TRBJ1-4; TRBD1 matches at 8 bases. J gave up 10 bases and V 3 bases, and 13 bases lay outside the gene matches. The CDR3 is made up of 16 amino acids. Germline lookup yields CDR1 MDHEN and CDR2 SYDVKM. The CDR3 sequence is CASSLTGDPLMGKLFF. CDR3 coding DNA: TGTGCCAGCAGTTTGACAGGGGACCCGCTAATGGGAAAACTGTTTTTT.

This clone has only one observation. This chain uses TRBV4-3 with TRBJ2-7, with 9 nucleotides matching TRBD1. The CDR3 is made up of 14 amino acids. The V segment lost 5 bases and the J segment 2 bases; nucleotides outside the gene matches: 4. The germline gives CDR1 LGHNA, CDR2 YSLEER. In nucleotides, the CDR3 is TGCGCCAGCAGCACTCGGACAGGGGCCTACGAGCAGTACTTC. Its translation: CASSTRTGAYEQYF.

This chain links TRBV28 with TRBJ2-2; a possible D gene is TRBD1 (6 bases). The ends were cut back, 8 bases at V and 1 base at J, with 11 bases in the middle. There are 14 residues in the CDR3. CDR1 and CDR2 from the germline V gene are MDHEN and SYDVKM. CDR3 nucleotide sequence: TGTGCCAGCCTGGGGACACTGAACACCGGGGAGCTGTTTTTT. Its protein is CASLGTLNTGELFF.

This clone is a singleton in its sample. The chain combines TRBV4-2 with TRBJ2-2; 10 bases match TRBD2. The CDR3 covers 17 residues. Germline lookup yields CDR1 LGHNA and CDR2 YNFKEQ. With 2 bases clipped from V and 2 bases from J, the junction kept 5 bases outside the gene matches. CDR3 nucleotides: TGTGCCAGCAGCCAATACGCTAGCGGGGGCAACACCGGGGAGCTGTTTTTT. The encoded protein is CASSQYASGGNTGELFF.

The chain combines TRBV5-5 with TRBJ2-7; a possible D gene is TRBD1 (5 bases). The CDR3 sequence is 17 residues long. V gave up 6 bases and J gave up 2 bases, with 24 bases separating them. In germline, CDR1 is SGHKS, CDR2 YYEKEE (reference sequence). The chain's CDR3 is CASTPRFGAAQAYEQYF. The CDR3 nucleotides read TGTGCCAGCACCCCTCGATTTGGGGCAGCTCAAGCCTACGAGCAGTACTTC. The variable domain in full, with the rest retrieved from reference TRBV5-5 and TRBJ2-7, is DAGVTQSPTHLIKTRGQQVTLRCSPISGHKSVSWYQQVLGQGPQFIFQYYEKEERGRGNFPDRFSARQFPNYSSELNVNALLLGDSALYLCASTPRFGAAQAYEQYFGPGTRLTVT.

In this sample, this clone turned up once. The V call is TRBV15, the J call TRBJ1-3; TRBD1 matches at 9 bases. CDR1 and CDR2 from the germline V gene are LNHNV and YYDKDF (reference sequence). This CDR3 has 15 amino acids. V shed 0 bases, J shed 4 bases, and the junction held 1 base outside the gene matches. The CDR3 coding sequence is TGTGCCACCAGCAGAGAACAGGGGGCAGGAAACACCATATATTTT. It codes for CATSREQGAGNTIYF.

The J gene is TRBJ1-3, the V gene TRBV2; no clear D. The V and J ends lost 5 bases and 2 bases respectively, with 13 bases between them. The CDR3 is 15 amino acids. CDR1 is SNHLY, CDR2 FYNNEI, per germline. The CDR3 loop is CASSLQAGTGNTIYF. The DNA of the CDR3 is TGTGCCAGCAGTCTGCAAGCGGGGACTGGAAACACCATATATTTT.

The chain has TRBV7-8 and TRBJ1-1, with 8 bases identical to TRBD1. Germline values: CDR1 SGHVS, CDR2 FQNEAQ. The CDR3 sequence is 15 residues long. The J segment lost 0 bases and the V segment lost 2 bases, leaving 2 bases of the junction unmatched. The CDR3 is CASSLHRGMNTEAFF. The CDR3 DNA reads TGTGCCAGCAGCTTACACAGGGGGATGAACACTGAAGCTTTCTTT.

This CDR3 reads CASSQVGQGNEKLFF. For the CDR3, the DNA is TGTGCCAGCAGCCAGGTGGGACAGGGTAACGAAAAACTGTTTTTT. V is TRBV4-2 and J is TRBJ1-4; 9 positions agree with TRBD1. V lost 3 bases, J lost 8 bases, and 7 bases stayed unmatched. Per germline, CDR1 LGHNA and CDR2 YNFKEQ. There are 15 residues in the CDR3.

This clone has just one count. This sequence joins TRBV7-8 and TRBJ2-7; D is uncertain. This CDR3 region has 11 residues. Germline loops: CDR1 SGHVS, CDR2 FQNEAQ. Deletions cut 5 bases from V and 7 bases from J, with 9 bases between. CDR3 sequence: CASSPPGEQYF. DNA of the CDR3: TGTGCCAGCAGCCCACCGGGTGAGCAGTACTTC.

The chain joins TRBV7-9 to TRBJ1-2, with TRBD1 identical over 7 bases. J was trimmed by 2 bases and V by 6 bases; bases with no gene match: 18. This CDR3 spans 18 amino acids. Germline V gene data show CDR1 as SEHNR and CDR2 as FQNEAQ (reference sequence). CDR3 nucleotide sequence: TGTGCCAGCAGGCCACCCCCCACCCGCAGGGGGAGAAACTATGGCTACACCTTC. Residues: CASRPPPTRRGRNYGYTF.

This sequence joins TRBV2 and TRBJ2-1; no clear D gene. CDR3 size: 11 residues. The germline V gene encodes CDR1 SNHLY and CDR2 FYNNEI. With 3 bases removed from V and 11 bases from J, the gap between germline ends came to 8 bases. The CDR3 DNA reads as TGTGCCAGCAGTGAGGGCTTTAAGCAGTTCTTC. It yields the protein CASSEGFKQFF. Looking up the rest from reference TRBV2 and TRBJ2-1 gives the full variable domain: EPEVTQTPSHQVTQMGQEVILRCVPISNHLYFYWYRQILGQKVEFLVSFYNNEISEKSEIFDDQFSVERPDGSNFTLKIRSTKLEDSAMYFCASSEGFKQFFGPGTRLTVL.

V is TRBV18 and J is TRBJ1-4, with D perhaps matching TRBD1 (5 bases). The germline CDR1 and CDR2 sequences are KGHSH and LQKENI. The CDR3 loop spans 13 amino acids. V was shortened by 6 bases and J by 7 bases, with 12 bases between the two germline ends. The DNA of the CDR3 is TGTGCCAGCTCCTCGGACATGGGTGAAAAACTGTTTTTT. This sequence encodes CASSSDMGEKLFF.

The chain combines TRBV7-2 with TRBJ2-1; no firm D call. CDR3 length equals 12 residues. Trimming shortened V by 2 bases and J by 10 bases, and 9 bases separated the two germline ends. In germline, CDR1 is SGHTA, CDR2 FQGNSA. The CDR3 region is CASSLPHLEQFF. The CDR3 coding sequence is TGTGCCAGCAGCTTACCCCACTTAGAGCAGTTCTTC.

V gene TRBV7-6 combines with J gene TRBJ1-5; 10 nucleotides line up with TRBD1. Germline CDR1 and CDR2: SGHVS and FNYEAQ. J lost 6 bases, V lost 3 bases, and 8 bases had no gene match. CDR3 length: 16 residues. CDR3 in DNA: TGTGCCAGCAGCTTGGGGACAGGGGAGGTTAGTCAGCCCCAGCATTTT. Its protein product is CASSLGTGEVSQPQHF.

The chain links TRBV27 to TRBJ2-3, with 8 bases fitting TRBD2. This CDR3 contains 14 residues. J was trimmed by 6 bases and V by 6 bases; bases with no gene match: 8. CDR1 is MNHEY and CDR2 is SMNVEV in the germline V gene (reference sequence). This CDR3 is CASSALSGGDTQYF. In DNA form, the CDR3 reads TGTGCCAGCAGCGCCTTATCGGGGGGGGATACGCAGTATTTT.

This chain joins TRBV6-1 and TRBJ2-3, with TRBD2 matching 7 bases. The CDR3 consists of 15 residues. Germline CDR1 reads MNHNS; CDR2 reads SASEGT. With 7 bases clipped from V and 0 bases from J, the junction kept 7 bases outside the gene matches. The CDR3 DNA reads TGTGCCAGCATTTCGGGGGGTTTGAGCACAGATACGCAGTATTTT. As protein: CASISGGLSTDTQYF.

The chain recombines TRBV27 with TRBJ2-5; weak D call: TRBD1 (6 bases). There are 15 residues in the CDR3. Germline V gives CDR1 MNHEY, CDR2 SMNVEV (reference sequence). The V end lost 4 bases, the J end lost 1 base, and 13 bases lay between the germline ends. CDR3 DNA: TGTGCCAGCAGTTCAAACAGGGCAGCCCAAGAGACCCAGTACTTC. This codes for CASSSNRAAQETQYF.

The chain carries TRBV7-2 and TRBJ2-1; maybe TRBD1 (5 bases). CDR3 size: 15 residues. The germline V gene has CDR1 SGHTA and CDR2 FQGNSA. The germline V and J ends were trimmed by 5 bases and 4 bases, with 15 bases remaining between them. CDR3 protein: CASSPGRGRYNEQFF. In DNA, the CDR3 is TGTGCCAGCAGCCCCGGAAGGGGCCGATACAATGAGCAGTTCTTC.

The V and J genes are TRBV25-1 and TRBJ1-1, with TRBD1 identical over 7 bases. This CDR3 is built from 14 residues. V lost 5 bases, J lost 1 base, and 4 bases stayed unmatched. Germline lookup yields CDR1 MGHDK and CDR2 SYGVNS. The chain's CDR3 is CASSIDRANTEAFF. In DNA, the CDR3 is TGTGCCAGCAGTATTGACAGGGCGAACACTGAAGCTTTCTTT. The full variable domain, rest sourced from reference TRBV25-1 and TRBJ1-1, is EADIYQTPRYLVIGTGKKITLECSQTMGHDKMYWYQQDPGMELHLIHYSYGVNSTEKGDLSSESTVSRIRTEHFPLTLESARPSHTSQYLCASSIDRANTEAFFGQGTRLTVV.

This clone was recorded only once. This chain joins TRBV29-1 and TRBJ1-5; possible D gene TRBD1, 5 bases. Looked up from germline, CDR1 is SQVTM and CDR2 is ANQGSEA. The CDR3 totals 14 residues. V was cut by 7 bases and J by 0 bases, with 13 bases left in between. The CDR3 here is CSASQENSNQPQHF. CDR3 DNA sequence: TGCAGCGCCTCACAGGAAAATAGCAATCAGCCCCAGCATTTT.

The V gene is TRBV2, the J gene TRBJ1-5; 7 bases map to TRBD1. The CDR3 consists of 11 residues. Germline V gene data show CDR1 as SNHLY and CDR2 as FYNNEI. V gave up 4 bases and J gave up 9 bases; unmatched junction bases: 0. CDR3 coding DNA: TGTGCCAGCAGTGCAGGGGGGCCCCAGCATTTT. It codes for CASSAGGPQHF.

The V call is TRBV11-1, the J call TRBJ2-7, with TRBD1 identical over 9 bases. The length of the CDR3 is 16 residues. Looked up from germline, CDR1 is SGHAT and CDR2 is FQDESV (reference sequence). V dropped 6 bases and J dropped 0; count of bases not matched to a gene: 9. The CDR3 nucleotides read TGTGCCAGCAGACCGGGACAGGGAATATACTCCTACGAGCAGTACTTC. It is translated as CASRPGQGIYSYEQYF.

The rearrangement uses TRBV4-2 and TRBJ1-5; no clear D gene. Germline V gene sequence: CDR1 LGHNA, CDR2 YNFKEQ. This CDR3 has 17 amino acids. Trimming stripped 0 bases from V and 2 bases from J, with 14 bases between. CDR3: CASSQDQKLGGNQPQHF. The CDR3 nucleotides read TGTGCCAGCAGCCAAGATCAAAAACTTGGTGGCAATCAGCCCCAGCATTTT.

The gene calls are TRBV7-2 and TRBJ2-5; D remains unclear. Germline V lookup: CDR1 SGHTA, CDR2 FQGNSA. CDR3 length: 15 amino acids. V was pared by 5 bases and J by 4 bases, with 17 bases between. The CDR3 DNA sequence: TGTGCCAGCAGCCTAAGTAGAGGCCAAGGAGAGACCCAGTACTTC. This gives the protein CASSLSRGQGETQYF. Based on the CDR3 plus reference TRBV7-2 and TRBJ2-5, the full variable domain is GAGVSQSPSNKVTEKGKDVELRCDPISGHTALYWYRQSLGQGLEFLIYFQGNSAPDKSGLPSDRFSAERTGGSVSTLTIQRTQQEDSAVYLCASSLSRGQGETQYFGPGTRLLVL.

The chain employs TRBV5-1 and TRBJ2-7, with D possibly matching TRBD1 (5 bases). Per the germline V gene, CDR1 is SGHRS and CDR2 is YFSETQ. V was trimmed by 0 bases and J by 3 bases, leaving 16 bases between them. This CDR3 comprises 16 residues. The CDR3 nucleotides read TGCGCCAGCAGCTTGGGGACACCCCAAAATCACTACGAGCAGTACTTC. The encoded protein is CASSLGTPQNHYEQYF.

The chain couples TRBV27 to TRBJ1-5; 10 nucleotides agree with TRBD1. After removal of 6 bases from V and 0 bases from J, the junction contained 8 bases not matched to a gene. This CDR3 is built from 17 residues. Germline values: CDR1 MNHEY, CDR2 SMNVEV (reference sequence). The CDR3 spells CASRQYGTGASNQPQHF. The CDR3 DNA sequence: TGTGCCAGCAGACAGTACGGGACAGGGGCTAGCAATCAGCCCCAGCATTTT.